Listed here are 7 T cell receptor beta chains from one sample, sequenced in a study of CD8 T cells in Susac syndrome. RNA, at about 0.45 to 1 ug, was reverse transcribed with random hexamers. Via MiXCR, TCRdb re-called the immunoSEQ multiplex PCR reads, giving one row per CDR3 protein. The sample records about 210,000 distinct CDR3 sequences, under 95% being singletons. Sequencing was done on a sample of CD4+ T cells from PBMCs. These receptors all come from a human donor in good health.

V gene TRBV7-2 combines with J gene TRBJ2-2; TRBD2 matches 7 bases. The CDR3 covers 16 residues. The J segment lost 1 base and the V segment lost 3 bases, leaving 5 bases of the junction unmatched. CDR1 is SGHTA, CDR2 FQGNSA, per germline. The CDR3 nucleotides read TGTGCCAGCAGCTTTTTAGCGGGCCTGAACACCGGGGAGCTGTTTTTT. It yields the protein CASSFLAGLNTGELFF.

Only a few counts were recorded for this clonotype. The chain uses TRBV18 and TRBJ2-7; no clear D gene. CDR1 and CDR2 from the germline V gene are KGHSH and LQKENI. This CDR3 spans 17 amino acids. The V end was cut by 3 bases, the J end by 0 bases, with 18 bases between. CDR3 in DNA: TGTGCCAGCTCACCGAATCAGCCGATGATGAGCTCCTACGAGCAGTACTTC. It translates to CASSPNQPMMSSYEQYF. Based on the CDR3 plus reference TRBV18 and TRBJ2-7, the full variable domain is NAGVMQNPRHLVRRRGQEARLRCSPMKGHSHVYWYRQLPEEGLKFMVYLQKENIIDESGMPKERFSAEFPKEGPSILRIQQVVRGDSAAYFCASSPNQPMMSSYEQYFGPGTRLTVT.

V gene TRBV6-1 combines with J gene TRBJ1-1, with TRBD1 as a possible D gene (6 bases). V was shortened by 5 bases and J by 6 bases, with 22 bases between the two germline ends. The CDR3 covers 16 residues. From germline, CDR1 is MNHNS and CDR2 SASEGT. CDR3 residues: CASSPGQGIPVSEAFF. The DNA for the CDR3 is TGTGCCAGCAGTCCCGGGCAGGGGATTCCGGTCTCTGAAGCTTTCTTT.

This chain joins TRBV6-6 and TRBJ2-5; TRBD2 might be the D (7 bases). This CDR3 has 14 amino acids. Trimming took 7 bases from V and 7 from J, leaving 19 bases between them. The germline gives CDR1 MNHNY, CDR2 SVGAGI (reference sequence). The CDR3 DNA follows: TGTGCCAGCACCTTGGGGGGGGCTCCCGGGACCCAGTACTTC. It specifies CASTLGGAPGTQYF.

The chain carries TRBV19 and TRBJ2-1, with D unresolved. CDR3 size: 12 residues. Germline CDR1 LNHDA, CDR2 SQIVND (reference sequence). Trimming shortened V by 6 bases and J by 12 bases, and 15 bases separated the two germline ends. The CDR3 DNA reads TGTGCCAGTAGCCAGTGGTCCTTTGGGCAGTTCTTC. Its protein is CASSQWSFGQFF.

This chain links TRBV20-1 with TRBJ2-5, with a possible D match to TRBD2 (6 bases). The CDR3 is 13 amino acids. Trimming took off 5 bases at V and 4 bases at J, with 14 bases between the two ends. CDR1 and CDR2 from the germline V gene are DFQATT and SNEGSKA (reference sequence). The CDR3 DNA reads TGCAGTGCTCGGGTGGAGGGAGGAGAGACCCAGTACTTC. Translated: CSARVEGGETQYF.

The chain is built from TRBV20-1 and TRBJ2-2; 11 nucleotides line up with TRBD2. Germline V lookup: CDR1 DFQATT, CDR2 SNEGSKA (reference sequence). CDR3 length equals 15 residues. Losses at the gene ends were 1 base for V and 5 bases for J; bases not matched to a gene: 3. CDR3 DNA: TGCAGTGCTAGAGGACTAGCGGGGAGTACCGGGGAGCTGTTTTTT. Its translation: CSARGLAGSTGELFF.